Each of the 20 T cell receptor beta chains below was sequenced from the same sample in a study of OX40 agonist ivuxolimab in advanced cancers. Produced via immunoSEQ multiplex PCR; TCRdb's table is partial and in-frame only. The sample includes over 70,000 clones, around 80% seen only once; the top ten take approximately 5%. Sequenced here: CD4+ or CD8+ T cells sorted from blood, sampled in a trial of the OX40 agonist ivuxolimab. The receptors were sampled from an adult with an advanced solid tumor such as melanoma, head and neck, liver or kidney cancer.

With regard to this clone: The junction differs from germline at one of its ends, possibly a read error. The rearrangement uses TRBV19 and TRBJ1-2, with a possible D match to TRBD1 (5 bases). The CDR3 contains 14 residues. In germline, CDR1 is LNHDA, CDR2 SQIVND (reference sequence). The CDR3 region is CASSLDRSLYGYTF. CDR3 in DNA: TGTGCCAGTAGTCTAGACAGATCCCTGTATGGCTACACCTTC.

This clone appeared a single time. V and J are TRBV28 and TRBJ1-2; 7 nucleotides line up with TRBD1. The CDR3 has 14 residues. The germline V gene has CDR1 MDHEN and CDR2 SYDVKM. V gave up 5 bases and J gave up 7 bases; unmatched junction bases: 10. CDR3 sequence reads: CASSLAQGLSGYTF. The CDR3 nucleotides read TGTGCCAGCAGTCTGGCACAGGGGCTCAGTGGCTACACCTTC.

The genes are TRBV7-2 and TRBJ2-5; the match to TRBD2 covers 8 bases. Germline trimming cut 5 bases from V and 1 base from J; bases unmatched to any gene: 6. From germline, CDR1 is SGHTA and CDR2 FQGNSA. The CDR3 has 15 amino acids. The CDR3: CASSPSSGVQETQYF. CDR3 coding DNA: TGTGCCAGCAGCCCCAGTAGCGGGGTCCAAGAGACCCAGTACTTC.

The chain uses TRBV4-1 and TRBJ2-7, with 15 bases fitting TRBD2. The CDR3 totals 19 residues. Germline trimming cut 1 base from V and 4 bases from J; bases unmatched to any gene: 11. CDR1 and CDR2 from the germline V gene are MGHRA and YSYEKL. The CDR3: CASSQAQHWTSGRGYEQYF. CDR3 bases: TGCGCCAGCAGCCAAGCCCAGCACTGGACTAGCGGGAGGGGTTACGAGCAGTACTTC.

The chain employs TRBV6-6 and TRBJ1-5; 9 bases map to TRBD1. Germline lookup yields CDR1 MNHNY and CDR2 SVGAGI (reference sequence). The V gene end was trimmed by 4 bases and the J gene end by 7 bases; junction bases not matched to a gene: 5. There are 14 residues in the CDR3. CDR3: CASSLTGGGQPQHF. The CDR3 bases are TGTGCCAGCAGTTTAACAGGGGGCGGGCAGCCCCAGCATTTT.

The chain combines TRBV5-1 with TRBJ2-5, with a possible D match to TRBD2 (5 bases). The germline V gene has CDR1 SGHRS and CDR2 YFSETQ. With 7 bases removed from V and 2 bases from J, the gap between germline ends came to 27 bases. The CDR3 spans 18 residues. In DNA, the CDR3 is TGCGCCAGCCAGGCCCAACCGGGGATATTTACGCTTCAAGAGACCCAGTACTTC. It is translated as CASQAQPGIFTLQETQYF.

This chain connects TRBV6-4 to TRBJ2-3; 10 bases are a match to TRBD2. CDR3 length equals 16 residues. CDR1 and CDR2 (germline): MRHNA, SNTAGT. With V trimmed by 3 bases and J by 4 bases, 7 bases remained unmatched. The CDR3, as DNA: TGTGCCAGCAGTGAGGGACTAGCGCCCGTGGCAGATACGCAGTATTTT. Its protein product is CASSEGLAPVADTQYF.

This clone has just a few counts. V gene TRBV30 combines with J gene TRBJ1-1, with 7 nucleotides matching TRBD1. Germline trimming cut 3 bases from V and 4 bases from J; bases unmatched to any gene: 2. CDR1 and CDR2 (germline): GTSNPN, SVGIG (reference sequence). The CDR3 consists of 12 residues. The CDR3 sequence is CAWRQGSTEAFF. The CDR3 nucleotides are TGTGCCTGGAGACAGGGGAGCACTGAAGCTTTCTTT.

The rearrangement joins TRBV9 to TRBJ2-5, with 8 bases lining up with TRBD2. V dropped 4 bases and J dropped 4; count of bases not matched to a gene: 9. CDR3 length: 15 amino acids. Germline V gene lookup returns CDR1 SGDLS and CDR2 YYNGEE. CDR3 DNA sequence: TGTGCCAGCAGCCCGCGGGGGGCCGGAGGAGAGACCCAGTACTTC. Translated: CASSPRGAGGETQYF. Looking up the rest from reference TRBV9 and TRBJ2-5 gives the full variable domain: DSGVTQTPKHLITATGQRVTLRCSPRSGDLSVYWYQQSLDQGLQFLIQYYNGEERAKGNILERFSAQQFPDLHSELNLSSLELGDSALYFCASSPRGAGGETQYFGPGTRLLVL.

CDR3 amino acids: CATSRDGRPSTDTQYF. Written as DNA, the CDR3 is TGTGCCACCAGCAGAGATGGGAGACCTAGCACAGATACGCAGTATTTT. The chain is built from TRBV15 and TRBJ2-3; D is perhaps TRBD2 (5 bases). The CDR3 spans 16 residues. Germline lookup yields CDR1 LNHNV and CDR2 YYDKDF (reference sequence). The V end lost 0 bases, the J end lost 0 bases, and 10 bases lay between the germline ends.

This chain joins TRBV18 and TRBJ2-2, with D uncertain. V dropped 3 bases and J dropped 1 base, with 3 bases sitting between them. CDR3 size: 13 residues. CDR1 KGHSH and CDR2 LQKENI come from the germline V gene. CDR3 sequence reads: CASSPQNTGELFF. CDR3 coding DNA: TGTGCCAGCTCACCGCAGAACACCGGGGAGCTGTTTTTT.

The chain has TRBV29-1 and TRBJ1-1; 7 bases are a match to TRBD1. J was trimmed by 3 bases and V by 1 base; bases with no gene match: 2. The germline CDR1 and CDR2 sequences are SQVTM and ANQGSEA. The CDR3 length is 13 residues. The CDR3 DNA reads TGCAGCGTTGAAGTTGACAGGGACACTGAAGCTTTCTTT. Amino acid sequence: CSVEVDRDTEAFF. The full variable domain, rest sourced from reference TRBV29-1 and TRBJ1-1, is SAVISQKPSRDICQRGTSLTIQCQVDSQVTMMFWYRQQPGQSLTLIATANQGSEATYESGFVIDKFPISRPNLTFSTLTVSNMSPEDSSIYLCSVEVDRDTEAFFGQGTRLTVV.

V is TRBV19 and J is TRBJ2-7; 7 positions match TRBD1. V gave up 3 bases and J gave up 3 bases; unmatched junction bases: 5. Germline V gene sequence: CDR1 LNHDA, CDR2 SQIVND (reference sequence). The length of the CDR3 is 14 residues. In DNA form, the CDR3 reads TGTGCCAGTAGTATGAGGGGGCAACACTACGAGCAGTACTTC. It translates to CASSMRGQHYEQYF.

The rearrangement joins TRBV28 to TRBJ2-7; D not certain. Trimming left V 2 bases short and J 2 bases short, with 10 bases between. The germline gives CDR1 MDHEN, CDR2 SYDVKM. CDR3 size: 14 residues. Written as DNA, the CDR3 is TGTGCCAGCAGTTTAACGCAGGCAACCTACGAGCAGTACTTC. This gives the protein CASSLTQATYEQYF.

The rearrangement uses TRBV30 and TRBJ2-1; 8 bases fit TRBD2. Germline V gives CDR1 GTSNPN, CDR2 SVGIG (reference sequence). V shed 0 bases, J shed 8 bases, and the junction held 6 bases outside the gene matches. The CDR3 spans 14 residues. The CDR3 DNA reads TGTGCCTGGAGTGTCAGCGGGAGTAGGGATGAGCAGTTCTTC. Its translation is CAWSVSGSRDEQFF.

V is TRBV12-2 and J is TRBJ1-5; the table's TRBD1 call for D was not verified on the DNA. TRBV12-2 is a pseudogene. This CDR3 is 17 amino acids long. DNA for the CDR3: TGTGCAAGTCGCTTAGGCCAGCACAGGTATAGCAATCAGCCCCAGCATTTT. Amino acids: CASRLGQHRYSNQPQHF.

The count of this clone is one. This chain connects TRBV5-8 to TRBJ1-2, with 7 nucleotides matching TRBD1. Germline V gene lookup returns CDR1 SGHTS and CDR2 YDEGEE. This CDR3 is built from 15 residues. Germline trimming cut 4 bases from V and 2 bases from J; bases unmatched to any gene: 8. The CDR3 region has the DNA TGTGCCAGCAGCGCGGGGGACAGTGTCAACTATGGCTACACCTTC. Residues: CASSAGDSVNYGYTF.

V usage is TRBV7-8 and J usage is TRBJ2-5; D not certain. CDR3 length: 13 residues. The V gene lost 3 bases and the J gene lost 1 base, with 6 bases spanning the gap. Germline V gene lookup returns CDR1 SGHVS and CDR2 FQNEAQ. The CDR3: CASSLGPQETQYF. CDR3 DNA: TGTGCCAGCAGCTTGGGTCCCCAAGAGACCCAGTACTTC.

J is TRBJ2-3 and V is TRBV28; 13 positions agree with TRBD2. Germline V gives CDR1 MDHEN, CDR2 SYDVKM. V was clipped by 7 bases and J by 0 bases; unmatched bases: 7. The CDR3 runs 17 residues. In DNA form, the CDR3 reads TGTGCCAGCACGGGGACTAGCGGGACACTAAGCACAGATACGCAGTATTTT. Translated: CASTGTSGTLSTDTQYF.

The chain employs TRBV6-6 and TRBJ1-2; 7 bases are a match to TRBD1. Germline CDR1 and CDR2: MNHNY and SVGAGI (reference sequence). The CDR3 is 15 residues long. Trimming removed 5 bases from V and 1 base from J; junction bases left unmatched: 7. The CDR3 nucleotides read TGTGCCAGCAGTACCACAGGGGACATTAACTATGGCTACACCTTC. This sequence encodes CASSTTGDINYGYTF.